This TCR beta chain was obtained from a study of blood T cell repertoires in COVID-19. Original data processing: By means of reference gene primer amplification, nucleated cell counts were estimated. Some clones are missing from TCRdb's copy, which holds only in-frame ones; the method was immunoSEQ multiplex PCR. That table furnishes V, J and clone size, whereas the DNA furnished D and trimming. The repertoire holds over 250,000 clones, with over 75% as singletons. The CDR3 totals 15 residues. With 1 base removed from V and 9 bases from J, the gap between germline ends came to 19 bases. Germline V lookup: CDR1 LGHNA, CDR2 YNFKEQ.

Sequenced sample: peripheral blood. This receptor was identified in a woman in her 70s with COVID-19, enrolled during active disease. This chain joins TRBV4-2 and TRBJ2-7; possible D gene TRBD2, 6 bases. CDR3 residues: CASSQASGASNAQYF. DNA for the CDR3: TGTGCCAGCAGCCAAGCTTCGGGAGCCTCTAATGCGCAGTACTTC.